The present TCR beta chain was sequenced within a study of blood T cell repertoires in COVID-19. Study information: T cells, B-cell-depleted T cells, or PBMCs supplied cDNA or gDNA.

Participant ages covered about 18 to 89 years across around 22 US areas. Donors in Cohort 3 who had recovered were those with two negative PCRs, healthcare professional clearance, or resolution of their symptoms. As originally analysed: Nucleated cell number was recorded as an estimate derived from reference gene primer amplification. Assay used: immunoSEQ multiplex PCR; TCRdb lists only in-frame clones, some missing. V and J calls and clone size follow that table, whereas D and trimming were derived from the DNA. Of a few hundred thousand clones in the sample, approximately 90% are singletons; the top ten hold over 9.5%. V was cut by 4 bases and J by 4 bases, with 19 bases left in between. The CDR3 totals 17 residues. CDR1 and CDR2 (germline): LGHDT, YNNKEL (reference sequence).

V gene TRBV3-1 (or the pseudogene TRBV3-2) combines with J gene TRBJ2-2, with D possibly being TRBD1 (7 bases). The sequence was obtained from a woman aged 18-35 years who had recovered from COVID-19. Material for sequencing was PBMCs or T cells enriched from blood (not recorded which). CDR3 sequence (DNA): TGTGCCAGCAGCCCTCCCCTGGAGGGGGCGGGCACCGGGGAGCTGTTTTTT. Protein sequence: CASSPPLEGAGTGELFF.